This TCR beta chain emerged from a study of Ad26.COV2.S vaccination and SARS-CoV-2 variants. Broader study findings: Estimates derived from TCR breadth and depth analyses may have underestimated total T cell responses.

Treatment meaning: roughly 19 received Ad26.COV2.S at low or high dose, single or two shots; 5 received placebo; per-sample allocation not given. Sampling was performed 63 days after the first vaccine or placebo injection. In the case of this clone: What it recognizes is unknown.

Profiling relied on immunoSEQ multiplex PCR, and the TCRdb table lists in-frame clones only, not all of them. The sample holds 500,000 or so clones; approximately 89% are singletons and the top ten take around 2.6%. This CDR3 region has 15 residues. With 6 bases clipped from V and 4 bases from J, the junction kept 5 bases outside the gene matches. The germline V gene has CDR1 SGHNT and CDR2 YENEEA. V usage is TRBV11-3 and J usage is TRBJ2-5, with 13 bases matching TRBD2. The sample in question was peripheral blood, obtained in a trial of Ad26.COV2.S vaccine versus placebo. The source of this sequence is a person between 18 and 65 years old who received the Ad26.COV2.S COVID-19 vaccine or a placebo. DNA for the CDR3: TGTGCCAGCAGGTACGGACTAGCGGGAGCAGAGACCCAGTACTTC. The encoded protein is CASRYGLAGAETQYF.